The rows below give T cell receptor beta chains drawn from one sample of a study of beta chain features in type 1 diabetes. Here immunoSEQ multiplex PCR was the method, and the copy in TCRdb shows in-frame clones only, minus some. The sample lists around 140,000 clones, approximately 9.8% occurring once. Sequenced: central memory CD4+ T cells from blood. Receptors were obtained from a woman in her thirties or forties in good health. CDR3s include the opening cysteine and the closing phenylalanine or tryptophan. Fields, in order: J gene, V gene, D gene, CDR3 length, CDR3 protein. D genes are given only for firm matches.

J gene: TRBJ2-1
V gene: TRBV5-1
D gene: TRBD2
CDR3 length: 14
CDR3 protein: CASSSGLEYNEQFF

J gene: TRBJ2-3
V gene: TRBV9
D gene: TRBD1
CDR3 length: 17
CDR3 protein: CASTRMGRTGGTDTQYF

J gene: TRBJ2-7
V gene: TRBV6-5
D gene: -
CDR3 length: 14
CDR3 protein: CASRVRGGGYEQYF

J gene: TRBJ1-6
V gene: TRBV2
D gene: -
CDR3 length: 15
CDR3 protein: CASKRRGGGNSPLHF

J gene: TRBJ2-1
V gene: TRBV6-6
D gene: TRBD1
CDR3 length: 15
CDR3 protein: CASSLSGQGYNEQFF

J gene: TRBJ2-7
V gene: TRBV29-1
D gene: TRBD1
CDR3 length: 14
CDR3 protein: CSVAELQGTYEQYF

J gene: TRBJ2-3
V gene: TRBV27
D gene: TRBD2
CDR3 length: 16
CDR3 protein: CASSSRSSGRGDTQYF

J gene: TRBJ2-7
V gene: TRBV27
D gene: -
CDR3 length: 14
CDR3 protein: CASSLLGARGEQYF

J gene: TRBJ1-5
V gene: TRBV6-6
D gene: TRBD1
CDR3 length: 15
CDR3 protein: CASSSYGQGARPQHF

J gene: TRBJ1-3
V gene: TRBV25-1
D gene: -
CDR3 length: 13
CDR3 protein: CASGLQSGNTIYF

J gene: TRBJ2-2
V gene: TRBV6-1
D gene: -
CDR3 length: 13
CDR3 protein: CASREQVTGELFF

J gene: TRBJ1-1
V gene: TRBV5-1
D gene: TRBD1
CDR3 length: 15
CDR3 protein: CASSSLGQGGTEAFF

J gene: TRBJ2-1
V gene: TRBV6-5
D gene: TRBD1
CDR3 length: 15
CDR3 protein: CASTLSGQPYNEQFF

J gene: TRBJ1-1
V gene: TRBV19
D gene: TRBD1
CDR3 length: 17
CDR3 protein: CASSPQGVSGVNTEAFF

J gene: TRBJ2-5
V gene: TRBV11-2
D gene: TRBD1
CDR3 length: 12
CDR3 protein: CASRTGQETQYF

J gene: TRBJ2-7
V gene: TRBV6-5
D gene: -
CDR3 length: 14
CDR3 protein: CASRRPGGGIEQYF

J gene: TRBJ1-2
V gene: TRBV7-2
D gene: -
CDR3 length: 14
CDR3 protein: CASSPRGGFAGYTF